This TCR beta chain was recovered during a study of blood T cell repertoires in COVID-19. Trimming stripped 4 bases from V and 4 bases from J, with 9 bases between. CDR1 is SGHRS, CDR2 YFSETQ, per germline. This CDR3 is built from 13 residues. Libraries were prepared by immunoSEQ multiplex PCR; TCRdb keeps only in-frame clonotypes and omits some of them. The sample records roughly 160,000 clones, approximately 80% being singletons. Sample: PBMCs or T cells enriched from blood (not recorded which). The chain couples TRBV5-1 to TRBJ1-5; D gene uncertain. The source of this sequence is an older woman who had recovered from COVID-19. CDR3 coding DNA: TGCGCCAGCAGCAACGACATAAATCAGCCCCAGCATTTT. Its translation: CASSNDINQPQHF.